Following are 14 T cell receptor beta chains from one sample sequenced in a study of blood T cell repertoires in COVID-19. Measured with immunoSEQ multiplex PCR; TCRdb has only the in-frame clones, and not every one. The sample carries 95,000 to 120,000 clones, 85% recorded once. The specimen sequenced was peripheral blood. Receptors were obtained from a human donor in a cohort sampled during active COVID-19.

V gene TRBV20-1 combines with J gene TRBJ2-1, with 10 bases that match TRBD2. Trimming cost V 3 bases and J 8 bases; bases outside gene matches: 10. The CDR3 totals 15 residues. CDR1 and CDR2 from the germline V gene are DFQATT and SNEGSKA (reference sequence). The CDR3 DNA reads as TGCAGTGCTAGTGCCCAGCGGGGGGGCCGAGATGAGCAGTTCTTC. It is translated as CSASAQRGGRDEQFF.

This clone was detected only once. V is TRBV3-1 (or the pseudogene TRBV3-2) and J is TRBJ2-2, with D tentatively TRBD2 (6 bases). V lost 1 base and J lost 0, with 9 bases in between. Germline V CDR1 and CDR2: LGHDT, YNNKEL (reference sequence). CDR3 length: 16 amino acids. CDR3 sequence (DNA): TGTGCCAGCAGCCAAGGTCGGGGGACGAACACCGGGGAGCTGTTTTTT. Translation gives CASSQGRGTNTGELFF.

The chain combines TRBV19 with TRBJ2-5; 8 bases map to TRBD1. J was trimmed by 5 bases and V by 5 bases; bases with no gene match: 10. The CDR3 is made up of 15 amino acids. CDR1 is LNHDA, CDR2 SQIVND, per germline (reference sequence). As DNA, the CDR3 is TGTGCCAGTAGTCTAAATCAGGGGGCCAGGGAGACCCAGTACTTC. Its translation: CASSLNQGARETQYF.

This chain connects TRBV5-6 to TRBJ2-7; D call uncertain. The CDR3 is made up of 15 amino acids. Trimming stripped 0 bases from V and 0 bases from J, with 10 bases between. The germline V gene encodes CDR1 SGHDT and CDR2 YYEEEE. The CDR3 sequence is CASSLGLPSSYEQYF. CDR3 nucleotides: TGTGCCAGCAGCTTGGGACTTCCGAGCTCCTACGAGCAGTACTTC. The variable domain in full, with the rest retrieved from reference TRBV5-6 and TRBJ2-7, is DAGVTQSPTHLIKTRGQQVTLRCSPKSGHDTVSWYQQALGQGPQFIFQYYEEEERQRGNFPDRFSGHQFPNYSSELNVNALLLGDSALYLCASSLGLPSSYEQYFGPGTRLTVT.

Here the CDR3 DNA reads TGCGCCAGCAGCTCCTCCGGGACAGGGGGCGTAAATGAGCAGTTCTTC. It encodes CASSSSGTGGVNEQFF. This chain uses TRBV5-1 with TRBJ2-1, with TRBD1 identical over 12 bases. The CDR3 has 16 residues. The trim removed 3 bases at V and 7 bases at J, leaving 8 bases unmatched. CDR1 is SGHRS, CDR2 YFSETQ, per germline.

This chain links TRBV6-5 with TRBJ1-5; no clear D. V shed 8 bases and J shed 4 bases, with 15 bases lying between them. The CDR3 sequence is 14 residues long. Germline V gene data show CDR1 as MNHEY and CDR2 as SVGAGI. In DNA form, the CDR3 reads TGTGCCAGCCGAGCCTCTTACGGGAATCAGCCCCAGCATTTT. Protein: CASRASYGNQPQHF.

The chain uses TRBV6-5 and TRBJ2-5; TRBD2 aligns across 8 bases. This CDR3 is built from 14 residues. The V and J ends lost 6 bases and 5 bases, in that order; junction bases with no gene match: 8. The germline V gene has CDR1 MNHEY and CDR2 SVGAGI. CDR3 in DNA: TGTGCCAGCAGCCTTAGCGGGGTCTCCGAGACCCAGTACTTC. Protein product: CASSLSGVSETQYF.

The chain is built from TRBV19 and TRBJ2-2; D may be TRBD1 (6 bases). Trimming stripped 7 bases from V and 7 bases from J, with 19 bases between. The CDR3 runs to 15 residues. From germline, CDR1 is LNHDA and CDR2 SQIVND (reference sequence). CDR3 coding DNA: TGTGCCAGTAAGGCCACAACAGGGCCCATCGGGGAGCTGTTTTTT. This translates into CASKATTGPIGELFF.

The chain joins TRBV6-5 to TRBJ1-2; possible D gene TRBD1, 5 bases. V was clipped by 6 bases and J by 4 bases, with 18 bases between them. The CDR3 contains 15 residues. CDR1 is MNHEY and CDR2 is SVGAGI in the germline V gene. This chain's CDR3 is CASSSRPGGFYGYTF. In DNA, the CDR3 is TGTGCCAGCAGCTCCCGACCCGGGGGTTTCTATGGCTACACCTTC.

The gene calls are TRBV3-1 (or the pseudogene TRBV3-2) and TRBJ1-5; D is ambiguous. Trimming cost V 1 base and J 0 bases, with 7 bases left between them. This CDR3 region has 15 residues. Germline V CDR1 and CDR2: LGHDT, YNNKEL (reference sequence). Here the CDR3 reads CASSQGGNSNQPQHF. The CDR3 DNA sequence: TGTGCCAGCAGCCAAGGAGGGAATAGCAATCAGCCCCAGCATTTT.

CDR3 nucleotides: TGTGCCAGCAGCTTGGTAACAGGAGACAATCAGCCCCAGCATTTT. Protein sequence: CASSLVTGDNQPQHF. V gene TRBV7-2 combines with J gene TRBJ1-5, with D perhaps TRBD1 (5 bases). CDR1 and CDR2 from the germline V gene are SGHTA and FQGNSA. The CDR3 covers 15 residues. The germline V and J ends were trimmed by 3 bases and 3 bases, with 12 bases remaining between them.

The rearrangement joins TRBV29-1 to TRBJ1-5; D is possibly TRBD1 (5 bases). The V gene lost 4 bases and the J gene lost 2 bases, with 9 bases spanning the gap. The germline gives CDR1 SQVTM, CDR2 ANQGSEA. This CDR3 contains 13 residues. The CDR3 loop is CSVADIGNQPQHF. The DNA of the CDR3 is TGCAGCGTTGCGGACATAGGCAATCAGCCCCAGCATTTT.

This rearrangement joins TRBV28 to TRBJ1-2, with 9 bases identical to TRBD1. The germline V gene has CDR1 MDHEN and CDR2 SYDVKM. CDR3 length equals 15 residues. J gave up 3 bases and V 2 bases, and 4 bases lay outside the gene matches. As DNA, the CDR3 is TGTGCCAGCAGTTTAACAGGGGGCTTTGACTATGGCTACACCTTC. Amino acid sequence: CASSLTGGFDYGYTF.

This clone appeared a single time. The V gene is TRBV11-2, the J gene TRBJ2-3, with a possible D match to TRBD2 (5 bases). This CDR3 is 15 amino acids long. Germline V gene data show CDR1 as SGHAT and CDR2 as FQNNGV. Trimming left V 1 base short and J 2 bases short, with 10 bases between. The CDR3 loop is CASSLVPGLTDTQYF. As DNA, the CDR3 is TGTGCCAGCAGCTTAGTTCCAGGACTCACAGATACGCAGTATTTT.